The T cell receptor (beta chain) described here comes from a study of blood T cell repertoires in COVID-19. Study as a whole: Sites in the United States, Italy and Spain provided acute and convalescent COVID-19 samples. Nucleic acid was either cDNA or gDNA, and it came from T cells, B-cell-depleted T cells, or PBMCs.

Original handling: How many nucleated cells were present was estimated from reference gene primer amplification. Produced via immunoSEQ multiplex PCR; TCRdb's table is partial and in-frame only. That table furnishes V, J and clone size, whereas the DNA furnished D and trimming. This table has around 300,000 clones, 75% to 90% appearing once. The CDR3 is 14 amino acids. Germline values: CDR1 LNHDA, CDR2 SQIVND (reference sequence). The J segment lost 7 bases and the V segment lost 7 bases, leaving 9 bases of the junction unmatched. This sequence was found in a woman between 70 and 85 years old with acute or convalescent COVID-19. The sample was peripheral blood. The rearrangement links TRBV19 to TRBJ2-1; 8 bases are shared with TRBD2. CDR3 sequence reads: CASTNQLAVNEQFF. The CDR3 DNA follows: TGTGCCAGTACCAACCAACTAGCGGTGAATGAGCAGTTCTTC.